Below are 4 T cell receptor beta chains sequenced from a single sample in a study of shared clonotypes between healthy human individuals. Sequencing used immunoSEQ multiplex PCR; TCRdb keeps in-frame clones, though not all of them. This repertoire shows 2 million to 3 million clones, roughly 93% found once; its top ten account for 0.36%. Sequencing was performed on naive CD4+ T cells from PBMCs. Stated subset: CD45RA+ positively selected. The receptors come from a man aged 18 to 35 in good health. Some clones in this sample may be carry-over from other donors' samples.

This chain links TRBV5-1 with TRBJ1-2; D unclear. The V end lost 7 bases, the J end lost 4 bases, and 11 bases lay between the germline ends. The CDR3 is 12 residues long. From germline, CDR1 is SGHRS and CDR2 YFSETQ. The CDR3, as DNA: TGCGCCAGCGGTTCCCGGGGCTATGGCTACACCTTC. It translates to CASGSRGYGYTF.

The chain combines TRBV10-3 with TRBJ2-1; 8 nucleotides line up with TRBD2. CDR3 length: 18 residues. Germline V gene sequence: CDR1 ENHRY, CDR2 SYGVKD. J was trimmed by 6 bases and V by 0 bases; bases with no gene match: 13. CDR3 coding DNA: TGTGCCATCAGTGAGTCCCCGGGGCGGGAGGTCCCCTCCAATGAGCAGTTCTTC. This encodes CAISESPGREVPSNEQFF.

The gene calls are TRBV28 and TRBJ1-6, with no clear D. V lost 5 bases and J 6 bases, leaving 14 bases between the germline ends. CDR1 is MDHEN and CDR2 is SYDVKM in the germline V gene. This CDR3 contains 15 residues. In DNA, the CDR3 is TGTGCCAGCAGTCCCCGGCCTGCACTTAATTCACCCCTCCACTTT. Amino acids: CASSPRPALNSPLHF.

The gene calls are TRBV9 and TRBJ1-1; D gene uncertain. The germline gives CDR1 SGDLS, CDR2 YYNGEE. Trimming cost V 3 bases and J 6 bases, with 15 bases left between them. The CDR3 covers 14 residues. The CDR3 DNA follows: TGTGCCAGCAGCGCAGGACTGACTGCGGCTGAAGCTTTCTTT. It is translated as CASSAGLTAAEAFF. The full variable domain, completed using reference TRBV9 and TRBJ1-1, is DSGVTQTPKHLITATGQRVTLRCSPRSGDLSVYWYQQSLDQGLQFLIQYYNGEERAKGNILERFSAQQFPDLHSELNLSSLELGDSALYFCASSAGLTAAEAFFGQGTRLTVV.